The 10 T cell receptor beta chains below all came from one sample that was sequenced in a study of blood T cell repertoires in COVID-19. Measured with immunoSEQ multiplex PCR; TCRdb has only the in-frame clones, and not every one. The data contain tens of thousands of clones, around 88% of them seen just once; the ten biggest clones take up 0.9% to 1.5%. Sequenced input: PBMCs or T cells enriched from blood (not recorded which). The receptor source for this set is a woman aged 45 to 65 with acute COVID-19.

The chain uses TRBV5-1 and TRBJ2-2; TRBD2 might be the D (6 bases). V lost 0 bases and J lost 7, with 10 bases in between. This CDR3 has 14 amino acids. CDR1 is SGHRS, CDR2 YFSETQ, per germline. CDR3 in amino acids: CASSLGTGGGELFF. DNA of the CDR3: TGCGCCAGCAGCTTGGGGACCGGGGGCGGGGAGCTGTTTTTT.

CDR3 region: CASSSGGTSGANVLTF. CDR3 coding DNA: TGTGCCAGCAGTTCTGGGGGGACCTCTGGGGCCAACGTCCTGACTTTC. This chain uses TRBV7-3 with TRBJ2-6; a possible D gene is TRBD2 (6 bases). V lost 6 bases, J lost 0 bases, and 12 bases lay in between. CDR1 is SGHTA, CDR2 FQGTGA, per germline. This CDR3 comprises 16 residues.

This sequence joins TRBV10-1 and TRBJ1-2, with D perhaps TRBD1 (6 bases). The length of the CDR3 is 15 residues. CDR1 WNHNN and CDR2 SYGVQD come from the germline V gene (reference sequence). Trimming removed 2 bases from V and 5 bases from J, with 15 bases in between. The CDR3 protein is CASSEDYTGQYGYTF. As DNA, the CDR3 is TGCGCCAGCAGTGAGGACTACACTGGACAGTATGGCTACACCTTC.

J is TRBJ2-1 and V is TRBV29-1; perhaps TRBD2 as D (6 bases). The CDR3 runs to 12 residues. The germline CDR1 and CDR2 sequences are SQVTM and ANQGSEA. V was trimmed by 6 bases and J by 9 bases, leaving 15 bases between them. The CDR3 sequence: CSVTGLKLEQFF. CDR3 DNA: TGCAGCGTAACGGGACTTAAACTTGAGCAGTTCTTC.

The table lists this clone with a count of one. The chain employs TRBV5-4 and TRBJ2-1, with D tentatively TRBD1 (5 bases). V lost 0 bases and J lost 0, with 7 bases in between. Germline loops: CDR1 SGHNT, CDR2 YYREEE (reference sequence). The CDR3 is 15 residues long. The chain's CDR3 is CASSLVTDSYNEQFF. For the CDR3, the DNA is TGTGCCAGCAGCTTGGTGACAGACTCCTACAATGAGCAGTTCTTC.

The chain is built from TRBV5-1 and TRBJ1-1; 7 nucleotides line up with TRBD1. Germline V gene lookup returns CDR1 SGHRS and CDR2 YFSETQ. The CDR3 spans 15 residues. V shed 3 bases, J shed 6 bases, and the junction held 11 bases outside the gene matches. The CDR3 coding sequence is TGCGCCAGCAGCTCGCATCCGGACAGGATGGCTGAAGCTTTCTTT. It encodes CASSSHPDRMAEAFF. Based on the CDR3 plus reference TRBV5-1 and TRBJ1-1, the full variable domain is KAGVTQTPRYLIKTRGQQVTLSCSPISGHRSVSWYQQTPGQGLQFLFEYFSETQRNKGNFPGRFSGRQFSNSRSEMNVSTLELGDSALYLCASSSHPDRMAEAFFGQGTRLTVV.

In this sample, this clone turned up once. Other DNA sequences in this sample translate to the same CDR3. This chain joins TRBV14 and TRBJ2-7; D is unclear. Trimming left V 0 bases short and J 2 bases short, with 11 bases between. Germline V gene sequence: CDR1 SGHDN, CDR2 FVKESK. CDR3 length: 15 residues. The CDR3 protein is CASSQDWARAYEQYF. The CDR3 DNA reads as TGTGCCAGCAGCCAAGATTGGGCCCGCGCCTACGAGCAGTACTTC.

This chain's CDR3 is CASRGSSGAYEQYF. DNA of the CDR3: TGTGCCAGCAGAGGGTCTAGCGGGGCCTACGAGCAGTACTTC. The chain combines TRBV7-2 with TRBJ2-7, with TRBD2 identical over 9 bases. V lost 6 bases to trimming and J lost 2 bases; unmatched junction nucleotides: 5. The CDR3 is made up of 14 amino acids. Per the germline V gene, CDR1 is SGHTA and CDR2 is FQGNSA.

The chain couples TRBV12-3 or TRBV12-4 to TRBJ1-5; D possibly corresponds to TRBD1 (5 bases). Trimming stripped 5 bases from V and 6 bases from J, with 11 bases between. The CDR3 extends over 13 amino acids. The CDR3 region is CASSRGVSQPQHF. The CDR3 nucleotides read TGTGCCAGCAGTCGGGGGGTATCTCAGCCCCAGCATTTT.

This clone was counted a few times. This rearrangement joins TRBV13 to TRBJ2-1, with D perhaps TRBD2 (6 bases). The CDR3 has 14 residues. Germline V gene sequence: CDR1 PRHDT, CDR2 FYEKMQ (reference sequence). Deletions cut 5 bases from V and 6 bases from J, with 14 bases between. CDR3 nucleotides: TGTGCCAGCAGCCCCTGGGCTAGCGCCAATGAGCAGTTCTTC. The encoded protein is CASSPWASANEQFF.